These T cell receptor beta chains were read from a single sample in a study of T cell responses to AZD1222 COVID-19 vaccine. Assay used: immunoSEQ multiplex PCR; TCRdb lists only in-frame clones, some missing. The sample includes about 170,000 clones, around 85% seen only once; the top ten take 0.85% to 1.2%. The sequencing used peripheral blood, collected 28 days after the second AZD1222 dose. Receptor source: an adult who received the AZD1222 COVID-19 vaccine. CDR3s include the opening cysteine and the closing phenylalanine or tryptophan. The D gene is left open where the match is weak. Clone size is not always given. Where it is, it says once, few, many or a class for expanded clones.

cdr3_aa	cdr3_nt	cdr3_length	v_call	clone_size	d_call	j_call
CASSTGPTPTDTQYF	TGCGCCAGCAGCACCGGACCTACCCCCACAGATACGCAGTATTTT	15	TRBV5-1	once	.	TRBJ2-3
CASSYGTLNSNEQYF	TGTGCCAGCAGTTACGGCACCTTGAACAGTAACGAGCAGTACTTC	15	TRBV6-5	.	.	TRBJ2-7
CASSLRLAGPSYEQYF	TGTGCCAGCAGCTTAAGACTAGCGGGGCCCTCCTACGAGCAGTACTTC	16	TRBV11-2	.	TRBD2	TRBJ2-7
CASSPRLAKTRRGKDQPQHF	TGTGCCAGCAGTCCCCGCCTTGCGAAGACCCGACGGGGAAAGGATCAGCCCCAGCATTTT	20	TRBV28	once	.	TRBJ1-5
CASSPRGQDYSGANVLTF	TGTGCCAGTAGTCCTAGGGGACAGGATTACTCTGGGGCCAACGTCCTGACTTTC	18	TRBV19	once	TRBD1	TRBJ2-6
CAWSRSSNQPQHF	TGTGCCTGGAGTCGAAGTAGCAATCAGCCCCAGCATTTT	13	TRBV30	.	.	TRBJ1-5
CSVELGMNEQFF	TGCAGCGTTGAATTGGGGATGAATGAGCAGTTCTTC	12	TRBV29-1	.	.	TRBJ2-1
CASSLFRRTGELFF	TGTGCCAGCAGCTTGTTCAGGAGGACCGGGGAGCTGTTTTTT	14	TRBV5-8	once	.	TRBJ2-2
CASSYRGNQPQHF	TGTGCCAGCAGTTACAGGGGCAATCAGCCCCAGCATTTT	13	TRBV27	few	.	TRBJ1-5
CSVGGGNEQFF	TGCAGTGTAGGGGGGGGCAATGAGCAGTTCTTC	11	TRBV20-1	medium-sized	.	TRBJ2-1
CASSLVGQANSPLHF	TGTGCCAGCAGCTTGGTTGGACAGGCGAATTCACCCCTCCACTTT	15	TRBV5-6	once	TRBD1	TRBJ1-6
CASSGAFNHGELFF	TGTGCCAGCAGCGGTGCCTTCAATCACGGGGAGCTGTTTTTT	14	TRBV9	.	.	TRBJ2-2
CASSGWAGGTEAFF	TGTGCCAGCTCCGGATGGGCAGGGGGGACTGAAGCTTTCTTT	14	TRBV18	.	TRBD1	TRBJ1-1
CASSVASVNTEAFF	TGTGCCAGCAGCGTAGCTTCAGTGAACACTGAAGCTTTCTTT	14	TRBV9	.	.	TRBJ1-1
CASSQATITEAFF	TGCGCCAGCAGCCAAGCAACTATCACTGAAGCTTTCTTT	13	TRBV4-1	few	.	TRBJ1-1
CASSQVGTDETQYF	TGTGCCAGCAGCCAAGTTGGGACGGACGAGACCCAGTACTTC	14	TRBV4-2	.	.	TRBJ2-5
CASGFTFGTDLNSPLHF	TGTGCTAGTGGTTTCACCTTCGGGACAGACCTAAATTCACCCCTCCACTTT	17	TRBV12-5	.	TRBD1	TRBJ1-6
CASRAESSYNEQFF	TGTGCCAGCAGGGCGGAGAGCTCCTACAATGAGCAGTTCTTC	14	TRBV6-4	.	.	TRBJ2-1
CATSRDRGNTGELFF	TGTGCCACCAGCAGAGATCGAGGGAACACCGGGGAGCTGTTTTTT	15	TRBV15	few	.	TRBJ2-2
CASSRRAGFQPQHF	TGTGCCAGCAGCCGAAGGGCAGGGTTCCAGCCCCAGCATTTT	14	TRBV6-2/TRBV6-3	few	.	TRBJ1-5
CSASVAGGASVEQFF	TGCAGTGCTAGTGTGGCGGGGGGGGCATCGGTTGAGCAGTTCTTC	15	TRBV20-1	.	TRBD2	TRBJ2-1
CASSLAAGSEQYF	TGTGCCAGCAGCTTGGCTGCGGGGTCCGAGCAGTACTTC	13	TRBV5-4	.	.	TRBJ2-7
CASSPAQSPQRTQYF	TGTGCCAGCAGCCCCGCCCAGAGTCCTCAACGGACCCAGTACTTC	15	TRBV7-9	.	.	TRBJ2-5
CASSLDLGGDTQYF	TGTGCCAGCAGCTTGGACCTGGGCGGAGATACGCAGTATTTT	14	TRBV11-2	.	.	TRBJ2-3
CASTLGGEAFF	TGTGCCAGCACCCTGGGGGGGGAAGCTTTCTTT	11	TRBV27	.	.	TRBJ1-1
CASSPRTGGGNTIYF	TGTGCCAGCTCACCGAGGACAGGGGGCGGAAACACCATATATTTT	15	TRBV18	.	TRBD1	TRBJ1-3
CASSTVQDWEAAGNTIYF	TGTGCCAGCAGCACAGTTCAGGACTGGGAGGCGGCTGGAAACACCATATATTTT	18	TRBV7-6	few	.	TRBJ1-3
CASSPPLAGLPHEQYF	TGTGCCAGCAGCCCCCCTCTGGCGGGGCTCCCCCACGAGCAGTACTTC	16	TRBV3-1/TRBV3-2	.	.	TRBJ2-7
CASSFAPKYEQFF	TGTGCCAGCAGTTTTGCCCCGAAATATGAGCAGTTCTTC	13	TRBV27	.	.	TRBJ2-1
CAWSGRPPHGYTF	TGTGCCTGGAGTGGGAGGCCCCCCCATGGCTACACCTTC	13	TRBV30	.	.	TRBJ1-2
CASSLAGLTQYF	TGTGCCAGCAGCTTAGCAGGTTTGACCCAGTACTTC	12	TRBV7-2	.	.	TRBJ2-5
CASSAGLRFTSTDTQYF	TGTGCCAGCAGCGCAGGGTTGAGGTTCACTAGCACAGATACGCAGTATTTT	17	TRBV9	.	.	TRBJ2-3
CSARQEYGYTF	TGCAGTGCTAGGCAGGAATATGGCTACACCTTC	11	TRBV20-1	.	.	TRBJ1-2
CASHFRDLNTEAFF	TGCGCCAGCCACTTCAGAGACCTGAACACTGAAGCTTTCTTT	14	TRBV5-1	.	.	TRBJ1-1
CASSIEPKAPNTEAFF	TGTGCCAGTAGTATAGAACCGAAAGCGCCGAACACTGAAGCTTTCTTT	16	TRBV19	few	.	TRBJ1-1
CASSLGLTGVGGELFF	TGTGCCAGCAGCTTAGGGCTAACAGGGGTCGGTGGGGAGCTGTTTTTT	16	TRBV7-2	.	TRBD1	TRBJ2-2
CASSTTSLNEQFF	TGTGCCAGCAGCACGACTAGTCTCAATGAGCAGTTCTTC	13	TRBV7-8	.	.	TRBJ2-1
CASSMAGGVAQPQHF	TGTGCCAGTAGTATGGCAGGGGGGGTGGCTCAGCCCCAGCATTTT	15	TRBV19	few	TRBD1	TRBJ1-5
CASSTTGVQYF	TGTGCCAGCAGTACAACAGGGGTGCAGTACTTC	11	TRBV3-1/TRBV3-2	.	TRBD1	TRBJ2-7
CASRLRGSSEAFF	TGTGCAAGTCGCCTCAGGGGATCATCTGAAGCTTTCTTT	13	TRBV12-2	.	.	TRBJ1-1
CASRPWWNTGELFF	TGCGCCAGCAGACCCTGGTGGAACACCGGGGAGCTGTTTTTT	14	TRBV4-1	.	.	TRBJ2-2
CASSPVSINRGELFF	TGTGCCAGCAGCCCGGTGTCGATCAACAGGGGGGAGCTGTTTTTT	15	TRBV7-7	once	.	TRBJ2-2
CSLDSGSDTQYF	TGCAGCCTGGATTCCGGGTCAGATACGCAGTATTTT	12	TRBV29-1	.	.	TRBJ2-3
CAISEEGMNTEAFF	TGTGCCATCAGTGAGGAGGGGATGAACACTGAAGCTTTCTTT	14	TRBV10-3	.	.	TRBJ1-1
CASSTSGMTGELFF	TGTGCCAGTAGTACCTCGGGGATGACCGGGGAGCTGTTTTTT	14	TRBV19	.	.	TRBJ2-2
CASSPSRGVEQETQYF	TGTGCCAGCAGTCCTTCCAGGGGGGTGGAACAAGAGACCCAGTACTTC	16	TRBV28	.	.	TRBJ2-5
CASGLPGYYGYTF	TGTGCTAGTGGTTTGCCGGGGTACTATGGCTACACCTTC	13	TRBV12-5	.	.	TRBJ1-2
CASSLQGSQPQHF	TGTGCCAGCAGCCTACAGGGGAGTCAGCCCCAGCATTTT	13	TRBV12-3/TRBV12-4	.	TRBD1	TRBJ1-5
CAISEPRGAGGQETQYF	TGTGCCATCAGTGAGCCCCGAGGAGCGGGGGGGCAGGAGACCCAGTACTTC	17	TRBV10-3	.	TRBD2	TRBJ2-5
CASSRRGNEQFF	TGTGCCAGCTCAAGACGGGGCAATGAGCAGTTCTTC	12	TRBV18	.	.	TRBJ2-1